This T cell receptor (beta chain) appears in the sequencing data of a study of cytomegalovirus exposure and HLA in healthy donors. In the study overall: Caucasian-associated ancestry cluster membership applied to about 77% of some 400 genotyped donors. Broader study findings: Reports described diagnosis of cytomegalovirus status by the classifier as highly specific and sensitive. Per a prior analysis, the majority of TCR beta V segments were productive roughly 90% or roughly 30% of the time.

This clone was counted a few times. The antigen is not known. Germline values: CDR1 MNHNS, CDR2 SASEGT. The V and J ends lost 2 bases and 5 bases, in that order; junction bases with no gene match: 12. The CDR3 sequence is 17 residues long. Primers for the PCR totalled 60 Vbeta and 13 Jbeta. Assay used: immunoSEQ multiplex PCR; TCRdb lists only in-frame clones, some missing. The repertoire holds about 130,000 clones, with 72% as singletons. The source is a young man in good health and CMV-seronegative. The chain combines TRBV6-1 with TRBJ2-3, with 8 bases matching TRBD2. Sequenced material: PBMCs. The CDR3 is CASSEYLGGVMGDTQYF. The DNA for the CDR3 is TGTGCCAGCAGTGAATATCTCGGGGGGGTTATGGGAGATACGCAGTATTTT.